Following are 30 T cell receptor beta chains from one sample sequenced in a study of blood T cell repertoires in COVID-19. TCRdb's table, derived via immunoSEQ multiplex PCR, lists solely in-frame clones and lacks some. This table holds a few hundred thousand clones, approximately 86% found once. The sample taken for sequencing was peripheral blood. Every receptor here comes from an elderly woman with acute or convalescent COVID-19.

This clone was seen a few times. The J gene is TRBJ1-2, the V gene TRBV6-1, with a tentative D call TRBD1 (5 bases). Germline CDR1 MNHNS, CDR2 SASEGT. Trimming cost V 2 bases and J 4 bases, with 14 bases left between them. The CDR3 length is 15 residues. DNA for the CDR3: TGTGCCAGCAGTGAAAGCACAGGTTGGGGCTATGGCTACACCTTC. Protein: CASSESTGWGYGYTF.

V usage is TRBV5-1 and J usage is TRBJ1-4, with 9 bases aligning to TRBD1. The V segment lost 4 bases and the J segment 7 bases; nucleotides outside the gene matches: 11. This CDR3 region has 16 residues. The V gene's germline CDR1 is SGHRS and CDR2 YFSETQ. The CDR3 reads CASSPGQGPGGEKLFF. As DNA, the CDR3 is TGCGCCAGCAGCCCCGGACAGGGGCCCGGAGGTGAAAAACTGTTTTTT.

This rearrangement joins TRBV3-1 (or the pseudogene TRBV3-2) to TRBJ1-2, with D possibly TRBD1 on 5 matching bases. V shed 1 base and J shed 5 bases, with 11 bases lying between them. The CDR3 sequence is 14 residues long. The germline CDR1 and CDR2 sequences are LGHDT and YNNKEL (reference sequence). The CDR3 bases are TGTGCCAGCAGCCAAGGGGGGGTTGGTTATGGCTACACCTTC. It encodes CASSQGGVGYGYTF.

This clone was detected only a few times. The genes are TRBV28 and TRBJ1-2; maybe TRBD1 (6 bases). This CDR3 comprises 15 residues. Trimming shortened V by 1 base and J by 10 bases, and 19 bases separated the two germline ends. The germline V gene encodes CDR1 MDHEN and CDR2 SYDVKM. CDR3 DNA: TGTGCCAGCAGTTTATCCCTTGGGGGACAAGGTTTCTACACCTTC. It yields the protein CASSLSLGGQGFYTF.

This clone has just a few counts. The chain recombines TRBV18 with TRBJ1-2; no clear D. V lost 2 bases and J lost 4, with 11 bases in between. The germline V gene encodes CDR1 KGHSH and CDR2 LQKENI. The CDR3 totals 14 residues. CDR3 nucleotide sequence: TGTGCCAGCTCACCAAGGGAGGGCCCCTATGGCTACACCTTC. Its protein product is CASSPREGPYGYTF. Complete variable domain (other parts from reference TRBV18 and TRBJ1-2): NAGVMQNPRHLVRRRGQEARLRCSPMKGHSHVYWYRQLPEEGLKFMVYLQKENIIDESGMPKERFSAEFPKEGPSILRIQQVVRGDSAAYFCASSPREGPYGYTFGSGTRLTVV.

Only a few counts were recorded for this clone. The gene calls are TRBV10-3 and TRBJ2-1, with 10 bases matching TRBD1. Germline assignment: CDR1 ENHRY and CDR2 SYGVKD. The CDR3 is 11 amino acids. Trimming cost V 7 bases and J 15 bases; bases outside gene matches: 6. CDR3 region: CAITRDRGLFF. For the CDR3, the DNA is TGTGCCATCACGCGGGACAGGGGTTTGTTCTTC.

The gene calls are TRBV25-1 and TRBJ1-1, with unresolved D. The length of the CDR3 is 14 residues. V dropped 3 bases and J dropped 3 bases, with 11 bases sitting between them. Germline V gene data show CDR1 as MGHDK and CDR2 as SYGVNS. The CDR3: CASSDGGSYTEAFF. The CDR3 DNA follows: TGTGCCAGCAGTGATGGCGGTTCGTACACTGAAGCTTTCTTT.

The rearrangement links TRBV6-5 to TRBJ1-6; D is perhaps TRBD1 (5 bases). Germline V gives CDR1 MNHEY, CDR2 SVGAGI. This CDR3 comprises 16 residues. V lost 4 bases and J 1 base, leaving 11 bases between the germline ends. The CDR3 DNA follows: TGTGCCAGCAGTTCTCGGGGGGATTCCTATAATTCACCCCTCCACTTT. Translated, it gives CASSSRGDSYNSPLHF.

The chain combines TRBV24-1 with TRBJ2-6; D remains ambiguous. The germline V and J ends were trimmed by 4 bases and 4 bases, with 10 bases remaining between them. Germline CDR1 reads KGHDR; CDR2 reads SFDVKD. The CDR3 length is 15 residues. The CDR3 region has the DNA TGTGCCACCAGTGAACCAAGAGCGGGGGCCAACGTCCTGACTTTC. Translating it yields CATSEPRAGANVLTF.

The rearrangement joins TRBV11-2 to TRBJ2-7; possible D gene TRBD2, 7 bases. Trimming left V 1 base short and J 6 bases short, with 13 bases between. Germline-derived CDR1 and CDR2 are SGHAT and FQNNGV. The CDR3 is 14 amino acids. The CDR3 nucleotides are TGTGCCAGCAGCTTAGGGGGGAGGGGGTCCGAGCAGTACTTC. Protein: CASSLGGRGSEQYF.

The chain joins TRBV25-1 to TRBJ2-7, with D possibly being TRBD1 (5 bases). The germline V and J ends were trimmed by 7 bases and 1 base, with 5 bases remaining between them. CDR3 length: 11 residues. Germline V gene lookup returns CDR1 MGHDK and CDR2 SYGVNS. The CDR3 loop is CASTGSYEQYF. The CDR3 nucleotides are TGTGCCAGCACAGGGTCCTACGAGCAGTACTTC.

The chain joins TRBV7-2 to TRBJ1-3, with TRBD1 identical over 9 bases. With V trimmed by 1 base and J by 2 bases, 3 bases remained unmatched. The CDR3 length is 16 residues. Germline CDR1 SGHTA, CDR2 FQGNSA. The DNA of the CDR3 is TGTGCCAGCAGCTTAGATGGGACAGGGACTGGAAACACCATATATTTT. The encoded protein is CASSLDGTGTGNTIYF.

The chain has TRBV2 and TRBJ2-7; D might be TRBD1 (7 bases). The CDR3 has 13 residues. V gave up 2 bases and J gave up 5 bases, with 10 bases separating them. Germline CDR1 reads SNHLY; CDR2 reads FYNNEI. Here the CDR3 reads CASSEQGGHEQYF. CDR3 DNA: TGTGCCAGCAGTGAACAGGGGGGCCACGAGCAGTACTTC.

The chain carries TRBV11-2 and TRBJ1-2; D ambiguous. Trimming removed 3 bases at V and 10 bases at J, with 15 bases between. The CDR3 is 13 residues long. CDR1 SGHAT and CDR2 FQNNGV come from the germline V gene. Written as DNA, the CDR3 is TGTGCCAGCAGCTTCACCACAAGGGAGGACTACACCTTC. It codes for CASSFTTREDYTF.

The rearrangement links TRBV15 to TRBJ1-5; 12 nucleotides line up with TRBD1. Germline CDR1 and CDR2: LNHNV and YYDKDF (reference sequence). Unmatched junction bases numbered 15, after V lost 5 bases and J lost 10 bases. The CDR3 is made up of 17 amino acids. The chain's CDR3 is CATSGGTGGPSFGPQHF. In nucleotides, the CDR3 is TGTGCCACCAGCGGCGGGACAGGGGGCCCGTCGTTTGGTCCCCAGCATTTT.

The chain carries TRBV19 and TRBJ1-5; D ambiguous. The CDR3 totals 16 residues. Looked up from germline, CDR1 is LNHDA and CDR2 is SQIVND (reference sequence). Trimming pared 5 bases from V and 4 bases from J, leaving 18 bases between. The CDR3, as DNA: TGTGCCAGTAGTGAGCTGGGGAGTATACGGAATCAGCCCCAGCATTTT. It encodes CASSELGSIRNQPQHF.

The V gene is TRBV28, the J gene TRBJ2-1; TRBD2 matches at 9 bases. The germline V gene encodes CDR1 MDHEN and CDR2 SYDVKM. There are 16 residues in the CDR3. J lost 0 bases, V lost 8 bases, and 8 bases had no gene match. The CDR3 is CASGGLAPSSYNEQFF. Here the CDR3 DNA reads TGTGCCAGCGGGGGACTAGCTCCGAGCTCCTACAATGAGCAGTTCTTC.

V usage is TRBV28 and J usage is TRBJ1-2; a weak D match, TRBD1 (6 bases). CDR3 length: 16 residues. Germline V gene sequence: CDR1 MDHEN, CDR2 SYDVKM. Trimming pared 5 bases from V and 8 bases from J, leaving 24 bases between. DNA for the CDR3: TGTGCCAGCAGTATGACGTCCCCTGCGGGGGCCCTAGGCTACACCTTC. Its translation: CASSMTSPAGALGYTF.

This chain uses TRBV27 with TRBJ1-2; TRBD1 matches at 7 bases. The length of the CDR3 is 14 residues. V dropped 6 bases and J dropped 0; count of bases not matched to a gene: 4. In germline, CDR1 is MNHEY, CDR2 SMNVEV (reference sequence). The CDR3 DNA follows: TGTGCCAGCAGGAGACAGGGATCTAACTATGGCTACACCTTC. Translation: CASRRQGSNYGYTF.

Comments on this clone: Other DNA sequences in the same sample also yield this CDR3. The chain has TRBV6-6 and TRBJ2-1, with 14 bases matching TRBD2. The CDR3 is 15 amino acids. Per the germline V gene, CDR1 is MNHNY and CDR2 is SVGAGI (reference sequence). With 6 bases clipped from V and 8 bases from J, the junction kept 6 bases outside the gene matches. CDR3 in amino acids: CASRPGLAGGDEQFF. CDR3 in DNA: TGTGCCAGCAGACCCGGACTAGCGGGGGGTGATGAGCAGTTCTTC.

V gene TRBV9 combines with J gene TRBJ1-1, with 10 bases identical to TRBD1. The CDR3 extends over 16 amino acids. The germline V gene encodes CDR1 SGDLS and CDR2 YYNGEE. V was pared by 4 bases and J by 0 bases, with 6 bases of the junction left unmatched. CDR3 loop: CASSPRTGGLNTEAFF. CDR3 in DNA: TGTGCCAGCAGCCCTCGGACAGGGGGTTTGAACACTGAAGCTTTCTTT.

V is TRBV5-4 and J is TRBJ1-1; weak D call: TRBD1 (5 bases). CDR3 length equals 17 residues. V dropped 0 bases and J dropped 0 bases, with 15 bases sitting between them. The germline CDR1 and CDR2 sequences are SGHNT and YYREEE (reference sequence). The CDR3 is CASSLGGRQWVNTEAFF. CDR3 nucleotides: TGTGCCAGCAGCTTGGGCGGTCGACAGTGGGTGAACACTGAAGCTTTCTTT.

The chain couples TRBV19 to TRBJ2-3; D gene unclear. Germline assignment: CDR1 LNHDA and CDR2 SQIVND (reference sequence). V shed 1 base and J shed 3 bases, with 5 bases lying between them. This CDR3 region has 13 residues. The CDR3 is CASSIGRTDTQYF. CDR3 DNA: TGTGCCAGTAGTATAGGGCGGACAGATACGCAGTATTTT.

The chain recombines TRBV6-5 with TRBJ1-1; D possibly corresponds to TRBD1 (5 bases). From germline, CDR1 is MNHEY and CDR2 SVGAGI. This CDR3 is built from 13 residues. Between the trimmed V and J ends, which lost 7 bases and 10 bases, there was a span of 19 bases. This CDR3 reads CASTPGEGRRAFF. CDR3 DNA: TGTGCCAGCACCCCGGGGGAGGGGCGGCGAGCTTTCTTT.

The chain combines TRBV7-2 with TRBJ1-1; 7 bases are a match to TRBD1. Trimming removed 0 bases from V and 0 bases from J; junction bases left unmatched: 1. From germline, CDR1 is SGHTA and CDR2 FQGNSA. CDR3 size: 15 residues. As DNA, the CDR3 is TGTGCCAGCAGCTTAGCACAGGGGCTGAACACTGAAGCTTTCTTT. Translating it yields CASSLAQGLNTEAFF. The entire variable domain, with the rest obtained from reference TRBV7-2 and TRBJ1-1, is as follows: GAGVSQSPSNKVTEKGKDVELRCDPISGHTALYWYRQSLGQGLEFLIYFQGNSAPDKSGLPSDRFSAERTGGSVSTLTIQRTQQEDSAVYLCASSLAQGLNTEAFFGQGTRLTVV.

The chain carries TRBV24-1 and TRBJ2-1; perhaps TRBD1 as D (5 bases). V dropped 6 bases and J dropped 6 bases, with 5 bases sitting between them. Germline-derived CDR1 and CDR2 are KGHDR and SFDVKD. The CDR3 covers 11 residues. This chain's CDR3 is CATSRGNEQFF. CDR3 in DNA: TGTGCCACCAGTAGGGGCAATGAGCAGTTCTTC.

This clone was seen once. This CDR3 reads CATMRQGANEKLFF. The CDR3 region has the DNA TGTGCCACCATGCGACAGGGAGCTAATGAAAAACTGTTTTTT. The rearrangement uses TRBV19 and TRBJ1-4; 7 bases agree with TRBD1. V dropped 10 bases and J dropped 3; count of bases not matched to a gene: 8. The CDR3 is 14 amino acids. Germline CDR1 reads LNHDA; CDR2 reads SQIVND (reference sequence).

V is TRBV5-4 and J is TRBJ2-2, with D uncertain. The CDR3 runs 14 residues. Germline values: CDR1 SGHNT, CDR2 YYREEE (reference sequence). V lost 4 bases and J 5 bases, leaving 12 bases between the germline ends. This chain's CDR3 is CASSPQRRTGELFF. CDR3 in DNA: TGTGCCAGCAGCCCCCAGAGGAGAACCGGGGAGCTGTTTTTT.

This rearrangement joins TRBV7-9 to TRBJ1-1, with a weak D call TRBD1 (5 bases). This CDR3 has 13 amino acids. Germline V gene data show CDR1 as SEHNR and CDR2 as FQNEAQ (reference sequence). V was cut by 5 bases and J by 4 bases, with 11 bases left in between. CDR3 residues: CASSGGTFTEAFF. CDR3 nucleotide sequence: TGTGCCAGCAGCGGAGGGACCTTCACTGAAGCTTTCTTT.

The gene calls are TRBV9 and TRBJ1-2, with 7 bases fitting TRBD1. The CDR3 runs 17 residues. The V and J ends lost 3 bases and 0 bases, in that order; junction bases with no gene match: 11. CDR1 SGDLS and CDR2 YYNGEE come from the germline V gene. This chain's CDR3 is CASSGQGGTATNYGYTF. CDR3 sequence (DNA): TGTGCCAGCAGCGGGCAAGGAGGGACAGCTACTAACTATGGCTACACCTTC.